This T cell receptor beta chain was obtained from a study of OX40 agonist ivuxolimab in advanced cancers. The CDR3 totals 13 residues. The junction had 7 bases not matched to a gene; V was cut back by 6 bases and J by 7 bases. Per germline, CDR1 MDHEN and CDR2 SYDVKM. TCRdb keeps only in-frame clones here, not all; method: immunoSEQ multiplex PCR. The table records around 65,000 clones, around 83% of them present only once. This clone was recorded once. Sequencing used CD4+ or CD8+ T cells sorted from blood, obtained in a trial of the OX40 agonist ivuxolimab. The receptor comes from an adult with an advanced solid tumor such as melanoma, head and neck, liver or kidney cancer. The V call is TRBV28, the J call TRBJ2-7; 9 bases fit TRBD2. CDR3 sequence (DNA): TGTGCCAGCAGCCTTAGCGGGAGTAGGGAGCAGTACTTC. It translates to CASSLSGSREQYF.